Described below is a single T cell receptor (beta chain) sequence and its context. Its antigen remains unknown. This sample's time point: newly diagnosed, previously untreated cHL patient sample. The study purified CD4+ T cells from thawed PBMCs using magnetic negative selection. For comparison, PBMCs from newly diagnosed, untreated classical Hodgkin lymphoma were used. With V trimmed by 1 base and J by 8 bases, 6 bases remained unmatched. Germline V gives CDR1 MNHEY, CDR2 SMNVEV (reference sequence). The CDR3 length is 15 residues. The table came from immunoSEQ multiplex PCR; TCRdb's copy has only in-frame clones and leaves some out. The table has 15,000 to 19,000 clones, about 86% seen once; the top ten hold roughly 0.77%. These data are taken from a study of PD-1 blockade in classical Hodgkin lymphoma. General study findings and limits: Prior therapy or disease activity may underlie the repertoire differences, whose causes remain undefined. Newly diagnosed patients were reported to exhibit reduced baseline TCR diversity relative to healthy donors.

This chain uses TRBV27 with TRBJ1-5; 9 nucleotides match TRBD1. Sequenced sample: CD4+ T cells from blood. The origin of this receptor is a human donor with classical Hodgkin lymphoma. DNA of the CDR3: TGTGCCAGCAGTTTATGGTCGACAGGGGGTAAGCCCCAGCATTTT. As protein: CASSLWSTGGKPQHF.